In this sample, the clone carrying this T cell receptor (beta chain) turned up a few times. Its target is unknown. Via MiXCR, TCRdb re-called the 5' RACE reads, giving one row per CDR3 protein. The table records about 620,000 distinct CDR3 sequences, roughly 17% of them present only once. This entry comes from a study of T-cell memory formation after mild COVID-19. Overall study context: The TCR clusters were mostly specific to one donor.

Per the germline V gene, CDR1 is MNHEY and CDR2 is SVGAGI. V trimming: 0 bases; J trimming: 6 bases; junction bases outside the gene matches: 14. CDR3 size: 17 residues. Study-wide points: The finding that pre-infection memory included some responding clones suggested that cross-reactive memory joined. Clones shrinking from day 15 to 85 showed even CD4/CD8 mixes; later expanders tilted CD4+.

The sample was PBMCs or a T cell subset sorted from them (not recorded which). The gene calls are TRBV6-5 and TRBJ2-7; 7 bases map to TRBD1. The receptor was derived from an adult woman who had mild COVID-19 (a few samples of this study predate the infection). Cell type and time point are not known. In DNA, the CDR3 is TGTGCCAGCAGTTACTCCCTGGGACAGTATTACTCGGGCGAGCAGTACTTC. Its protein is CASSYSLGQYYSGEQYF.